Reported below is one T cell receptor (beta chain). Its antigen specificity is not known. Base qualities are not provided; no much larger clone lies one nucleotide away. The sample comes from a study of Ad26.COV2.S vaccination and SARS-CoV-2 variants (dated by TCRdb to about 2021). Concerning the study at large: Donors in the vaccine arm were drawn from COV1001, a phase I-IIa trial of Ad26.COV2.S in healthy adults that was multicentre, randomized, double-blind and placebo-controlled. Ad26.COV2.S was administered intramuscularly at 5 x 10^10 or 1 x 10^11 viral particles, either as a single shot or as two shots given 56 days apart. Sequencing of the TCRbeta repertoire served to evaluate the specificity and breadth of SARS-CoV-2-reactive T cell receptors following Ad26.COV2.S vaccination. The TCR-sequenced set comprised around 30 samples: some 20 Ad26.COV2.S vaccine recipients, 5 placebo recipients and 8 SARS-CoV-2 convalescent individuals. Participants in the trial were split at random into five groups of five each, receiving low-dose or high-dose Ad26.COV2.S once or twice, or else placebo on both occasions. Blinding of investigators to trial group allocation was maintained during experiments and outcome assessment. Results the study describes overall, beyond this receptor: Vaccine and placebo recipients had comparable non-spike TCR breadth, which fits with the vaccine containing only spike. Spike-specific TCR breadth was higher in Ad26.COV2.S recipients than in placebo recipients (P = 0.0014). The authors noted that total T cell responses may have been underestimated by the TCR breadth and depth analyses. The study was not powered to compare responses between vaccine doses or regimens. After vaccination, spike-specific CD8+ and CD4+ T cell responses were reported to show substantial breadth.

TCRbeta CDR3 regions were sequenced with the immunoSEQ Assay. After extraction, genomic DNA underwent amplification by bias-controlled multiplex PCR, followed by high-throughput sequencing. The authors' pipeline ran thus. Collapsing and filtering of sequences were performed to quantify the absolute abundance of each unique TCRbeta CDR3 region. T cell fraction was estimated by normalization of TCRbeta template counts to usable DNA, with usable DNA being measured through amplification of reference genes present in all nucleated cells. Repertoire TCRs were annotated as SARS-CoV-2-specific when V gene, CDR3 amino acid sequence and J gene were exactly matched to a known reactive TCR set. The reference SARS-CoV-2 TCR set came from MIRA and was filtered for enrichment in COVID-19-positive ImmuneCODE repertoires, removing public or cross-reactive TCRs. Using the MIRA antigens, annotated TCRs were further analysed by specific ORF or by position within an ORF. Breadth was defined as the number of annotated unique rearrangements divided by the total number of unique productive rearrangements, and depth was defined as the summed frequency of the annotated unique rearrangements. Group comparisons of TCR breadth used two-sided Wilcoxon rank-sum tests. TCRdb's version of the immuneACCESS table is confined to in-frame rearrangements and falls short of the full clone set. An unresolved V gene accounts for under half of the shortfall where checked; the remainder is of unknown origin. The V and J calls and clone size are taken from that table; D and trimming were inferred from the DNA. The table for this sample lists 400,000 to 450,000 clones; around 91% of them were counted only once. About 4.4% of the sample is held by the ten biggest clonotypes.

Read against the paper, the sample's treatment or condition label means: 15 to 20 received Ad26.COV2.S at low or high dose, single or two shots; about five received placebo; per-sample allocation not given. Repertoires of vaccine and placebo recipients were sequenced from samples taken on day 63 after the first injection. Cohort 1b enrolled some 25 adults aged 18-55 years at a single site in Boston, USA, between 29 July and 7 August 2020. Ad26.COV2.S was a replication-incompetent adenovirus type 26 vector that expressed a prefusion-stabilized SARS-CoV-2 spike protein derived from the original Wuhan strain. The source is a person between 18 and 60 years old who received the Ad26.COV2.S COVID-19 vaccine or a placebo. Sequencing used peripheral blood, obtained in a trial of Ad26.COV2.S vaccine versus placebo.

CDR3 reads: CASSLRAGELFF. The sequenced DNA is TGTGCCAGCAGTCTCAGGGCCGGGGAGCTGTTTTTT. This receptor chain uses TRBV25-1 and TRBJ2-2, with TRBD1 tentatively as D gene (5 bases match). There are 12 amino acids in the CDR3, from cysteine to phenylalanine inclusive. CDR3 DNA is the only sequence kept; it has 36 bases, read in frame from the first base. V gives up 5 bases and J gives up 6 bases, and the segment between their germline ends measures 7 bases. From the germline V gene, CDR1 is MGHDK and CDR2 is SYGVNS.